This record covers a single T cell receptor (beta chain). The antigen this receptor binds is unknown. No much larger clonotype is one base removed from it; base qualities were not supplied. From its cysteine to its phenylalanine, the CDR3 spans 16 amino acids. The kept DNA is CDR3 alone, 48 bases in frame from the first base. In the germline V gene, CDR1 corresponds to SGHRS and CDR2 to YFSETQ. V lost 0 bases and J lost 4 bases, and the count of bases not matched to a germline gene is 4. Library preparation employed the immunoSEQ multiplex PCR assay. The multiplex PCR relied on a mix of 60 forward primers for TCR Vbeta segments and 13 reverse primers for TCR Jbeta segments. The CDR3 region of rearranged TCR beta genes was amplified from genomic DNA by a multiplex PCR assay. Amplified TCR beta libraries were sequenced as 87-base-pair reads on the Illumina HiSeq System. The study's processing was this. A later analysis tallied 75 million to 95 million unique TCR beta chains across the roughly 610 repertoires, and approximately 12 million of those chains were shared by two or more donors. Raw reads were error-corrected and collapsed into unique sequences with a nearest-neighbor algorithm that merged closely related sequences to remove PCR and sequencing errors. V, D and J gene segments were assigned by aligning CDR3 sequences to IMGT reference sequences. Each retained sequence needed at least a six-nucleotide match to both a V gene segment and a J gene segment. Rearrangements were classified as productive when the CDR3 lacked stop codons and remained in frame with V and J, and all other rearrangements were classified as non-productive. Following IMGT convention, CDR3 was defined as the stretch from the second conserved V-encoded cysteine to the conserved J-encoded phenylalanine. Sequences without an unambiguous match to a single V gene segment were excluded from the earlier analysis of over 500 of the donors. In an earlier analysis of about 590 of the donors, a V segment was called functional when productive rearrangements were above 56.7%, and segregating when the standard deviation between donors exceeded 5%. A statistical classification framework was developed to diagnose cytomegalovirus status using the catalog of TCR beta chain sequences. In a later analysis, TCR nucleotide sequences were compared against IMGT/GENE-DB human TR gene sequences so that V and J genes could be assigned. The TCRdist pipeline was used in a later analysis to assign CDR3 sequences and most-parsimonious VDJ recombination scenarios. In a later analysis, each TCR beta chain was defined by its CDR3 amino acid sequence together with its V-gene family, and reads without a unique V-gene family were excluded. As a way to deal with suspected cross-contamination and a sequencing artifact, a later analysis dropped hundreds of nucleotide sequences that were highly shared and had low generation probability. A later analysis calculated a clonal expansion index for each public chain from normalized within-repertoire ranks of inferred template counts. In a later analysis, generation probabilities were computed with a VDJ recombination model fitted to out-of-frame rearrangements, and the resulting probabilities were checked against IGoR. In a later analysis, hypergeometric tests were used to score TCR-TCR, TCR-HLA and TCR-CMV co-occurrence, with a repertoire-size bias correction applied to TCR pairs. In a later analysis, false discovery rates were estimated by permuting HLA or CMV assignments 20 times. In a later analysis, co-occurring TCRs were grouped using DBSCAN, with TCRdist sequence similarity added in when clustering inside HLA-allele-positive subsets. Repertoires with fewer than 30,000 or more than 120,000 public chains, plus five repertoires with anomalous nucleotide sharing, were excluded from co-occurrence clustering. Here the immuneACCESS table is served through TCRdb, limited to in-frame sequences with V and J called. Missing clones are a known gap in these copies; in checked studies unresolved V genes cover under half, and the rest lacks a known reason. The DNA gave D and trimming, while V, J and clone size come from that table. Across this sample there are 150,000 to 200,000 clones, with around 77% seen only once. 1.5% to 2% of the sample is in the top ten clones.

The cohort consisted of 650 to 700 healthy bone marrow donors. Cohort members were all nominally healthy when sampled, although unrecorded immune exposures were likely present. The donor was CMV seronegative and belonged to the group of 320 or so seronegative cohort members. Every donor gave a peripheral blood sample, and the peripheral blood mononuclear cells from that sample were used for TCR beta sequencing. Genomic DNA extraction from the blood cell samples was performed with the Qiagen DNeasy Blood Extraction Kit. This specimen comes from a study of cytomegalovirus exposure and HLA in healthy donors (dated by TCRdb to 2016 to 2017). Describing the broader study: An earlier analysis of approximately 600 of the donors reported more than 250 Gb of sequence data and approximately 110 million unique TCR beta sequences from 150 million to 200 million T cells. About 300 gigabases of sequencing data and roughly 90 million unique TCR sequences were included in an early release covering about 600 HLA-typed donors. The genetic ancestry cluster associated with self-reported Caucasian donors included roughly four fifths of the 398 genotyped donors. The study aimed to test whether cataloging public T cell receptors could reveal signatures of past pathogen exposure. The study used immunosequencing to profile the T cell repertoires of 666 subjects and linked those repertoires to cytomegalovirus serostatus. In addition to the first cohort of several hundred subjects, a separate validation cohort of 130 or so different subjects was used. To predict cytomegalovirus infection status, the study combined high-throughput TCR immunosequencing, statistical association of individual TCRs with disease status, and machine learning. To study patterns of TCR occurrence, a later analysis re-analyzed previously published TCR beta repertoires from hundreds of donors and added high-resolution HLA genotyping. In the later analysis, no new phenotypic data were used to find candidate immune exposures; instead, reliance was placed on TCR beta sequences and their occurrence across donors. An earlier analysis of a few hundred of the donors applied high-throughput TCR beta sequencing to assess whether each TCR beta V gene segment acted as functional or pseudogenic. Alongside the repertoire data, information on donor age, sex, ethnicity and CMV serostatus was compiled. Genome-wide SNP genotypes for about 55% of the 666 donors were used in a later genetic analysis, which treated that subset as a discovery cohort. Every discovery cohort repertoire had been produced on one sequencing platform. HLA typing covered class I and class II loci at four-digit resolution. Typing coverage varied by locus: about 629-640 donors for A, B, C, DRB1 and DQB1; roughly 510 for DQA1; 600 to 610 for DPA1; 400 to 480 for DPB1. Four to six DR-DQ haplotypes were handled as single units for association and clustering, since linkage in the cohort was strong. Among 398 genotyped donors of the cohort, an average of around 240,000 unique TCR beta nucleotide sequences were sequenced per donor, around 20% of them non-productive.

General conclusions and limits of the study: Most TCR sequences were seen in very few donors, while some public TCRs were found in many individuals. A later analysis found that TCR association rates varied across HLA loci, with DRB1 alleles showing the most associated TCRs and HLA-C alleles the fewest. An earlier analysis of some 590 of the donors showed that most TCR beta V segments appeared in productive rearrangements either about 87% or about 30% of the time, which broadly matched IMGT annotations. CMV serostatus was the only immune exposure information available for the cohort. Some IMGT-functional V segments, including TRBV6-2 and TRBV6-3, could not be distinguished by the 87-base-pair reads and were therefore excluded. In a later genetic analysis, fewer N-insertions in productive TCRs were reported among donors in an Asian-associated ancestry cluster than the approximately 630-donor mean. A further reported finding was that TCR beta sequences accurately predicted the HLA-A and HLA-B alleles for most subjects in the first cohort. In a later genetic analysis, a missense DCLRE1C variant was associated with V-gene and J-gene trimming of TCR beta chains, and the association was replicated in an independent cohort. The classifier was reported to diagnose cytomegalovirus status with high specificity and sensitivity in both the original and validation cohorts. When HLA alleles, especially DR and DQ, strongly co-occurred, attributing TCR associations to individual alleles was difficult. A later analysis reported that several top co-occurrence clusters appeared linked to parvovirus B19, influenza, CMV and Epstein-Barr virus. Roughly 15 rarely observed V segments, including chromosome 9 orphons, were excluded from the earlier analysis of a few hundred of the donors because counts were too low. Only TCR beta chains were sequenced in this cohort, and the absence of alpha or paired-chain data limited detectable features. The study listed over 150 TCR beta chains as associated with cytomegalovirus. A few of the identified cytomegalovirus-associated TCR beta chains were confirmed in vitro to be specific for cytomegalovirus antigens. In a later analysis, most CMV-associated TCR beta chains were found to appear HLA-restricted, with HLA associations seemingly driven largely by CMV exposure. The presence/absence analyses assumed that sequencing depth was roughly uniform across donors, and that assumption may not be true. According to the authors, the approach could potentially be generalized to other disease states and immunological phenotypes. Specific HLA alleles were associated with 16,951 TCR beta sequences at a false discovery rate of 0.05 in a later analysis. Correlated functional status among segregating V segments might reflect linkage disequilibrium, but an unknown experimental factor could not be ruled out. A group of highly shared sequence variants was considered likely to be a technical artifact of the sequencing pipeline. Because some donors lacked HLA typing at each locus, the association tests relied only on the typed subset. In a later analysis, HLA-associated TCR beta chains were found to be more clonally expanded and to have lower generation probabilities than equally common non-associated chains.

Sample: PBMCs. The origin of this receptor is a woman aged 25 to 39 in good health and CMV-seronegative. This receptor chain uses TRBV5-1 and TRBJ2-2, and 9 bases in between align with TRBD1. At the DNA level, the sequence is TGCGCCAGCAGCTTGGAGGGGACAGGGAGCACCGGGGAGCTGTTTTTT. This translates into CASSLEGTGSTGELFF.